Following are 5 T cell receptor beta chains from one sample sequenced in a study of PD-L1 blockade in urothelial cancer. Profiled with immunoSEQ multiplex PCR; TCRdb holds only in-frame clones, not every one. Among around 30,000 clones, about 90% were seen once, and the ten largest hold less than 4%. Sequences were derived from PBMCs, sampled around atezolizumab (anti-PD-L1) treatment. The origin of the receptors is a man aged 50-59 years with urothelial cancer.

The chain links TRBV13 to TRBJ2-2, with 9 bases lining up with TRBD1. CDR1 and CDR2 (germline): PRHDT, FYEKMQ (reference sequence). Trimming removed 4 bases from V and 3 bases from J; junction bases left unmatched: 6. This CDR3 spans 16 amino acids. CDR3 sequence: CASSWVGTGYTGELFF. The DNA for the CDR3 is TGTGCCAGCAGCTGGGTCGGGACAGGGTACACCGGGGAGCTGTTTTTT.

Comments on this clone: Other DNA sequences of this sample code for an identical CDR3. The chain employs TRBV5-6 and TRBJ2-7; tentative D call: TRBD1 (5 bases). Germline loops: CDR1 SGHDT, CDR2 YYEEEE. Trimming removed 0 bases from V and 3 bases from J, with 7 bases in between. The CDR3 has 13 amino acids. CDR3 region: CASSLVDSYEQYF. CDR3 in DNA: TGTGCCAGCAGCTTGGTTGACAGCTACGAGCAGTACTTC.

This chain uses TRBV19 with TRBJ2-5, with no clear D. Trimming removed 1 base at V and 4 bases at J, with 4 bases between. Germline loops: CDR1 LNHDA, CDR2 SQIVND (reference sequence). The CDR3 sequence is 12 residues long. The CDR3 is CASSIAGETQYF. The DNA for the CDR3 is TGTGCCAGTAGTATAGCGGGAGAGACCCAGTACTTC.

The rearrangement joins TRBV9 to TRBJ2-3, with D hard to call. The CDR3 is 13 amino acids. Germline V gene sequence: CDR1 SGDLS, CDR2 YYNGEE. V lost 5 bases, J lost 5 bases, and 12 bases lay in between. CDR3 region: CASSPSTGDTQYF. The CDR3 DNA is TGTGCCAGCAGTCCCTCTACGGGAGATACGCAGTATTTT. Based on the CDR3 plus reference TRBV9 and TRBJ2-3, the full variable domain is DSGVTQTPKHLITATGQRVTLRCSPRSGDLSVYWYQQSLDQGLQFLIQYYNGEERAKGNILERFSAQQFPDLHSELNLSSLELGDSALYFCASSPSTGDTQYFGPGTRLTVL.

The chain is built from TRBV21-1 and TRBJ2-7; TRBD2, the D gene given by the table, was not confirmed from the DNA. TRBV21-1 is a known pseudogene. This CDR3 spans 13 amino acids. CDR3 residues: CASCLLYSYEQYF. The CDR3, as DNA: TGTGCCAGCTGCCTACTATACTCCTACGAGCAGTACTTC.